This T cell receptor beta chain was captured in a study of blood T cell repertoires in COVID-19. Turning to the study itself: Samples representing acute and convalescent COVID-19 were sourced from the United States, Italy and Spain. PBMCs, B-cell-depleted T cells, or T cells were the source of the cDNA or gDNA that made up the material.

Method: immunoSEQ multiplex PCR; TCRdb's copy keeps in-frame clones and lacks some. The repertoire has roughly 59,000 clones, more than 75% of them found once; the top ten carry 10% to 15%. Germline V gene data show CDR1 as SGDLS and CDR2 as YYNGEE. This CDR3 region has 17 residues. The ends lost 5 bases at V and 0 bases at J; junction bases unmatched: 9. The receptor's source is an older man with acute or convalescent COVID-19. V gene TRBV9 combines with J gene TRBJ1-3; 9 positions match TRBD1. The sequenced sample was peripheral blood. The CDR3 loop reads CASSPTGTGFSGNTIYF. The CDR3 DNA follows: TGTGCCAGCAGTCCTACCGGGACAGGGTTCTCTGGAAACACCATATATTTT.